A selection of T cell receptor beta chains follows, all from one sample in a study of cytomegalovirus exposure and HLA in healthy donors. The repertoire was sequenced with immunoSEQ multiplex PCR; TCRdb's copy has only in-frame clones and lacks some. The sample holds tens of thousands of clones; about 80% are singletons and the top ten take about 30%. The specimen was PBMCs. The source is a man in his fifties or sixties in good health and CMV-seropositive. Both conserved end residues are part of each CDR3. D genes are given only for firm matches. Clone size appears in some rows only: once, few, many, or a class for an expanded clone.

TRBV5-1	-	-	TRBJ1-1	TGCGCCAGCAGCTTGGCCGGGAGGCCTGAAGCTTTCTTT	CASSLAGRPEAFF
TRBV4-2	-	-	TRBJ2-2	TGTGCCAGCAGCCAAGCGGGGTTCTGGGACACCGGGGAGCTGTTTTTT	CASSQAGFWDTGELFF
TRBV7-9	-	-	TRBJ1-2	TGTTCCAGCAGCGAGCGGAGTCTTAACTATGGCTACACCTTC	CSSSERSLNYGYTF
TRBV11-3	TRBD1	-	TRBJ2-1	TGTGCCAGCAGCTTAGGGACAGGGTACAATGAGCAGTTCTTC	CASSLGTGYNEQFF
TRBV7-9	TRBD2	once	TRBJ2-7	TGTTCCAGCAGCATATCACCACTAGCGGGGCTCGCCCACGAGCAGTACTTC	CSSSISPLAGLAHEQYF
TRBV7-9	TRBD1	-	TRBJ2-7	TGTTCCAGCAGCCTCACAGGGGGCCTCTTTCCCTACGAGCAGTACTTC	CSSSLTGGLFPYEQYF
TRBV6-5	-	-	TRBJ2-5	TGTGCCAGCAGGGGCAGGATGGTGGGGCGGGAGACCCAGTACTTC	CASRGRMVGRETQYF
TRBV19	TRBD2	-	TRBJ2-1	TGTGCCAGTAGTATAATCCGAACTAGCGGGAACAATGAGCAGTTCTTC	CASSIIRTSGNNEQFF
TRBV19	-	-	TRBJ2-1	TGTGCCAGTAGTATAGGGCCTCGGATGGGGGGTTACAATGAGCAGTTCTTC	CASSIGPRMGGYNEQFF
TRBV2	-	-	TRBJ2-5	TGTGCCAGCAGTGACAGGGTTCACCAAGAGACCCAGTACTTC	CASSDRVHQETQYF
TRBV6-1	-	-	TRBJ2-2	TGTGCCAGCAGTTGGGGACACCGGAACACCGGGGAGCTGTTTTTT	CASSWGHRNTGELFF